Following are 12 T cell receptor beta chains from one sample sequenced in a study of blood T cell repertoires in COVID-19. Profiling relied on immunoSEQ multiplex PCR, and the TCRdb table lists in-frame clones only, not all of them. The sample records some 410,000 clones, over 75% being singletons. The material sequenced was PBMCs or T cells enriched from blood (not recorded which). These TCRs come from a woman aged 25 to 39 with acute COVID-19.

This chain links TRBV10-3 with TRBJ2-2; TRBD1 aligns across 7 bases. The CDR3 consists of 15 residues. CDR1 ENHRY and CDR2 SYGVKD come from the germline V gene. The V and J ends lost 4 bases and 6 bases, in that order; junction bases with no gene match: 8. The CDR3 DNA is TGTGCCATCAGTGCGACACAGGGGATGTCCGGGGAGCTGTTTTTT. It yields the protein CAISATQGMSGELFF.

This rearrangement joins TRBV24-1 to TRBJ1-3; D call uncertain. The germline V gene encodes CDR1 KGHDR and CDR2 SFDVKD. The CDR3 length is 13 residues. V was shortened by 5 bases and J by 8 bases, with 12 bases between the two germline ends. This CDR3 is CATSGPVGDTIYF. Here the CDR3 DNA reads TGTGCCACCAGTGGGCCCGTAGGAGACACCATATATTTT.

The chain uses TRBV28 and TRBJ1-2; no clear D gene. Germline-derived CDR1 and CDR2 are MDHEN and SYDVKM. Between the trimmed V and J ends, which lost 3 bases and 6 bases, there was a span of 8 bases. The CDR3 has 12 residues. CDR3 protein: CASSLEVNGYTF. CDR3 DNA sequence: TGTGCCAGCAGTTTGGAGGTTAATGGCTACACCTTC.

The chain employs TRBV5-1 and TRBJ2-7, with a possible D match to TRBD1 (6 bases). V lost 4 bases, J lost 5 bases, and 19 bases lay in between. CDR1 SGHRS and CDR2 YFSETQ come from the germline V gene. This CDR3 has 15 amino acids. The CDR3 here is CASSTGDTSRHEQYF. The DNA of the CDR3 is TGCGCCAGCAGCACCGGGGACACCTCCAGACACGAGCAGTACTTC.

This chain uses TRBV13 with TRBJ2-6; 12 positions agree with TRBD2. The V segment lost 5 bases and the J segment 0 bases; nucleotides outside the gene matches: 8. The germline V gene has CDR1 PRHDT and CDR2 FYEKMQ (reference sequence). The CDR3 is made up of 19 amino acids. CDR3: CASSGARLAGASGANVLTF. The CDR3, as DNA: TGTGCCAGCAGCGGCGCCCGACTAGCGGGGGCCTCTGGGGCCAACGTCCTGACTTTC.

The genes are TRBV29-1 and TRBJ1-1; D perhaps matches TRBD1 (6 bases). Germline loops: CDR1 SQVTM, CDR2 ANQGSEA. CDR3 size: 12 residues. Trimming took 3 bases from V and 5 from J, leaving 10 bases between them. Here the CDR3 reads CSVESQGTEAFF. As DNA, the CDR3 is TGCAGCGTTGAGAGCCAGGGGACTGAAGCTTTCTTT. Full variable domain (outside the CDR3, taken from reference TRBV29-1 and TRBJ1-1): SAVISQKPSRDICQRGTSLTIQCQVDSQVTMMFWYRQQPGQSLTLIATANQGSEATYESGFVIDKFPISRPNLTFSTLTVSNMSPEDSSIYLCSVESQGTEAFFGQGTRLTVV.

The CDR3 region has the DNA TGTGCCAGCAGCCTACGGGGACAGGGGACGTACCCCCTCCACTTT. Protein product: CASSLRGQGTYPLHF. The rearrangement links TRBV11-2 to TRBJ1-6; 10 bases are a match to TRBD1. Trimming at V came to 5 bases and at J to 13 bases, leaving 11 bases not matched to a gene. Per the germline V gene, CDR1 is SGHAT and CDR2 is FQNNGV. This CDR3 has 15 residues.

The chain couples TRBV7-3 to TRBJ2-1, with 7 positions matching TRBD2. With V trimmed by 4 bases and J by 5 bases, 8 bases remained unmatched. Germline V gene sequence: CDR1 SGHTA, CDR2 FQGTGA. The CDR3 runs 15 residues. This chain's CDR3 is CASSSLSGAHNEQFF. The CDR3 DNA is TGTGCCAGCAGCTCCCTCAGCGGGGCTCACAATGAGCAGTTCTTC.

The rearrangement links TRBV10-3 to TRBJ2-7; the match to TRBD1 covers 7 bases. The V segment lost 5 bases and the J segment 0 bases; nucleotides outside the gene matches: 4. CDR3 length: 14 amino acids. From germline, CDR1 is ENHRY and CDR2 SYGVKD. CDR3 sequence: CAISNRQGSYEQYF. The CDR3 coding sequence is TGTGCCATCAGTAACCGACAGGGCTCCTACGAGCAGTACTTC.

The chain is built from TRBV10-1 and TRBJ2-5; D possibly corresponds to TRBD2 (5 bases). Per germline, CDR1 WNHNN and CDR2 SYGVQD (reference sequence). The CDR3 extends over 19 amino acids. Trimming took 6 bases from V and 10 from J, leaving 36 bases between them. In nucleotides, the CDR3 is TGCGCCAGCAGGCTACCCGACCCCCTCGGCGGCGCCCAGGCCGGGGTCCAGTACTTC. It encodes CASRLPDPLGGAQAGVQYF.

The genes are TRBV13 and TRBJ1-5; 7 bases agree with TRBD1. Germline lookup yields CDR1 PRHDT and CDR2 FYEKMQ (reference sequence). V shed 9 bases, J shed 0 bases, and the junction held 8 bases outside the gene matches. CDR3 length: 15 amino acids. CDR3 nucleotides: TGTGCCAGTCGACAGGGAAATTATAGCAATCAGCCCCAGCATTTT. Amino acids: CASRQGNYSNQPQHF.

The chain couples TRBV6-5 to TRBJ1-1; D gene ambiguous. The germline V and J ends were trimmed by 0 bases and 6 bases, with 14 bases remaining between them. The CDR3 extends over 15 amino acids. Germline CDR1 and CDR2: MNHEY and SVGAGI. The CDR3 spells CASSYSIEGRSEAFF. The CDR3 coding sequence is TGTGCCAGCAGTTACTCAATAGAGGGAAGGTCTGAAGCTTTCTTT.